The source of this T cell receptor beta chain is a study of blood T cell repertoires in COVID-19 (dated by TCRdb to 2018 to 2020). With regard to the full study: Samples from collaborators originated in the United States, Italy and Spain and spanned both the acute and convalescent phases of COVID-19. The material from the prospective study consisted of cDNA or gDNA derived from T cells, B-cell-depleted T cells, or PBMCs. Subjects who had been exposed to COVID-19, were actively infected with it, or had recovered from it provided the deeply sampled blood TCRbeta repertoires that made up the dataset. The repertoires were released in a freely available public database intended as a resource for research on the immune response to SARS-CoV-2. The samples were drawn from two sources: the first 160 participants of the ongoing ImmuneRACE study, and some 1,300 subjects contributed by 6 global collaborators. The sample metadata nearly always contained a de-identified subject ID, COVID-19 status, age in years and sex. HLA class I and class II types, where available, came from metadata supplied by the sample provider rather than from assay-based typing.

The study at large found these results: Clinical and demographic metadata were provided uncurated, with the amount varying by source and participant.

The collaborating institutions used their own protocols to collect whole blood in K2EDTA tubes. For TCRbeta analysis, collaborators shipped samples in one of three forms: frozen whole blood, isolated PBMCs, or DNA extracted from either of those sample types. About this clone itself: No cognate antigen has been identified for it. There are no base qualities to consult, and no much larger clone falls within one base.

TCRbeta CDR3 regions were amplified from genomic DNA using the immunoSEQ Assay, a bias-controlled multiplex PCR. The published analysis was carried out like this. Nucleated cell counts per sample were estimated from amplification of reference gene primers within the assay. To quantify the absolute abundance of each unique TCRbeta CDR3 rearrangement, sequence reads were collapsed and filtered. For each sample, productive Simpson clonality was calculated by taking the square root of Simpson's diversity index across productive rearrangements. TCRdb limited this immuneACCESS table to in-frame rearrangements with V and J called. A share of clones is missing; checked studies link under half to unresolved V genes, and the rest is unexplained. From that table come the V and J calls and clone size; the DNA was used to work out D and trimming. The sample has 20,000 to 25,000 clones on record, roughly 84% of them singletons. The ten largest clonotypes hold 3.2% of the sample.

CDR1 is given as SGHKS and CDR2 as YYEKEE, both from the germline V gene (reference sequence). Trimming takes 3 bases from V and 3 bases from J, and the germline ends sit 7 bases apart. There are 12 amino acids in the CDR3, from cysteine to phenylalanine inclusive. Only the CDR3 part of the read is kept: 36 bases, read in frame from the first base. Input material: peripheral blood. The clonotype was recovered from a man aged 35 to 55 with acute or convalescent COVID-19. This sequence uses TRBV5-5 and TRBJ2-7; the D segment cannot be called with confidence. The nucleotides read TGTGCCAGCAGCTGGGCCAACTACGAGCAGTACTTC. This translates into CASSWANYEQYF. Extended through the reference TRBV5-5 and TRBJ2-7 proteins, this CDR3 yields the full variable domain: DAGVTQSPTHLIKTRGQQVTLRCSPISGHKSVSWYQQVLGQGPQFIFQYYEKEERGRGNFPDRFSARQFPNYSSELNVNALLLGDSALYLCASSWANYEQYFGPGTRLTVT.